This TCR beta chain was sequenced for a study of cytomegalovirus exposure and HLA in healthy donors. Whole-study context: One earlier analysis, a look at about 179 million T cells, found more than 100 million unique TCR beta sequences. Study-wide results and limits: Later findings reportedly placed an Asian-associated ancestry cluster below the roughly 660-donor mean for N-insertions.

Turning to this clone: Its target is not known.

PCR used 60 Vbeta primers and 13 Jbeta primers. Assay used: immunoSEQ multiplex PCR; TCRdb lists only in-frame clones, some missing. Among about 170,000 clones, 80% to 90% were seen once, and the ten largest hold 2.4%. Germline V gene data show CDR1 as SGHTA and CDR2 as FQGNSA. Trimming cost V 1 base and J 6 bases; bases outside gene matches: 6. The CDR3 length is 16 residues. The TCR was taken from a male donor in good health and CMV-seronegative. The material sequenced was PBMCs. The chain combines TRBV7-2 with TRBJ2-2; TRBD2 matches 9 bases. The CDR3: CASSLVRAGGSGELFF. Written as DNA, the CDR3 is TGTGCCAGCAGCTTAGTTAGAGCGGGAGGATCCGGGGAGCTGTTTTTT.